One and the same sample provided the 16 T cell receptor beta chains below, sequenced in a study of tumor and adjacent non-tumor tissue in lung cancer. A modified ARM-PCR protocol with three rounds of nested PCR amplified TCRbeta. Using its own MiXCR run on the multiplex PCR reads, TCRdb lists one record per CDR3 protein. The data show 65,000 to 80,000 distinct CDR3 sequences, around 73% seen once. This sample's RNA came from whole unsorted tissue. Input material: lung tumor tissue. The receptors derive from a man in his 60s with non-small cell lung cancer.

This clonotype has only one observation. The chain carries TRBV10-3 and TRBJ2-3; 9 bases align to TRBD1. V lost 3 bases and J lost 5; bases outside the gene matches: 9. This CDR3 region has 16 residues. Per germline, CDR1 ENHRY and CDR2 SYGVKD. This CDR3 reads CAISERGQGVIDTQYF. CDR3 DNA: TGTGCCATCAGTGAAAGGGGACAGGGTGTAATAGATACGCAGTATTTT.

This clonotype was seen only a few times. Possible read error: a much larger clone is one base away. The chain combines TRBV5-6 with TRBJ2-3, with 8 nucleotides matching TRBD1. V shed 3 bases, J shed 5 bases, and the junction held 5 bases outside the gene matches. Germline assignment: CDR1 SGHDT and CDR2 YYEEEE. The CDR3 consists of 14 residues. CDR3 in DNA: TGTGCCAGCAGCTGGGGACAGGCGATAGATACGCAGTATTTT. As protein: CASSWGQAIDTQYF. Full variable domain (remainder filled in from reference TRBV5-6 and TRBJ2-3): DAGVTQSPTHLIKTRGQQVTLRCSPKSGHDTVSWYQQALGQGPQFIFQYYEEEERQRGNFPDRFSGHQFPNYSSELNVNALLLGDSALYLCASSWGQAIDTQYFGPGTRLTVL.

The chain has TRBV29-1 and TRBJ2-4; a weak D match, TRBD1 (6 bases). The CDR3 has 16 amino acids. Trimming took 0 bases from V and 11 from J, leaving 23 bases between them. Germline V gene data show CDR1 as SQVTM and CDR2 as ANQGSEA. CDR3: CSVEDLETGMIPFQYF. In DNA, the CDR3 is TGCAGCGTTGAAGATTTGGAGACAGGAATGATACCTTTTCAGTACTTC.

As to this clonotype: At one boundary the junction diverges from the germline segment, which might be a read error. The chain is built from TRBV29-1 and TRBJ2-3, with D tentatively TRBD2 (6 bases). CDR1 is SQVTM and CDR2 is ANQGSEA in the germline V gene. The CDR3 totals 13 residues. For the CDR3, the DNA is TGCAGTGTCCATAGGGAGGTCACAGATATGCAGTATTTT. This encodes CSVHREVTDMQYF.

This chain links TRBV2 with TRBJ2-1; 9 bases map to TRBD2. This CDR3 spans 13 amino acids. Germline V gene lookup returns CDR1 SNHLY and CDR2 FYNNEI. The J segment lost 7 bases and the V segment lost 6 bases, leaving 4 bases of the junction unmatched. The CDR3 sequence is CASRVGLANEQFF. The CDR3 region has the DNA TGTGCCAGCAGGGTGGGACTAGCTAATGAGCAGTTCTTC.

Concerning this clonotype itself: Sequence at one end of the junction differs from germline and may be a read error. This chain connects TRBV12-3 or TRBV12-4 to TRBJ2-2, with 9 bases aligning to TRBD2. The CDR3 is made up of 14 amino acids. Here the CDR3 DNA reads TGTGCCAGTAGTTCGGGACTAGCAGTCGGGGAGCTGTTATTT. It is translated as CASSSGLAVGELLF.

This clonotype was seen a few times. Just one base apart from a much larger clone, this may be a read error. This chain connects TRBV20-1 to TRBJ2-7; D may be TRBD2 (6 bases). CDR1 is DFQATT, CDR2 SNEGSKA, per germline (reference sequence). The CDR3 contains 12 residues. The CDR3 DNA is TGCTGTGCTACCGGGGGAAACTCCGAGCAGTACTTC. The encoded protein is CCATGGNSEQYF.

Regarding this clonotype: The junction departs from germline at one end; a sequencing error may be responsible. The DNA of the CDR3 is TGTGCCAACAGTTATCGGGAAGGCGATAATTCACCCCTCCGCTTT. Its protein product is CANSYREGDNSPLRF. The chain employs TRBV6-2 or TRBV6-3 and TRBJ1-6; D is undetermined. In germline, CDR1 is MNHEY, CDR2 SVGEGT. The CDR3 contains 15 residues.

Regarding this clonotype: The germline gene is not matched at one end of the junction; a read error may be the cause. This sequence joins TRBV20-1 and TRBJ2-1; D gene ambiguous. The CDR3 runs 15 residues. Germline V gives CDR1 DFQATT, CDR2 SNEGSKA (reference sequence). The CDR3 DNA sequence: TGCAGTGTTAGAGATCTAAGTAAGCATATCGATGAGCAGTTCTTC. It encodes CSVRDLSKHIDEQFF.

Details on this clonotype: A much larger clone lies a single base off, so this may be a read error. J is TRBJ2-7 and V is TRBV6-2 or TRBV6-3; tentative D call: TRBD2 (6 bases). The CDR3 is made up of 15 amino acids. Germline V lookup: CDR1 MNHEY, CDR2 SVGEGT. V lost 7 bases and J 6 bases, leaving 22 bases between the germline ends. The CDR3 loop reads CASNTDDGLLREQYF. The CDR3 DNA sequence: TGTGCCAGCAACACTGATGACGGACTACTACGCGAGCAGTACTTC.

In its sample, this clonotype was seen many times. At one end the junction does not follow the germline gene, possibly because of a read error. This sequence joins TRBV5-5 and TRBJ2-7; TRBD1 aligns across 7 bases. The CDR3 contains 17 residues. Germline V gives CDR1 SGHKS, CDR2 YYEKEE (reference sequence). CDR3 loop: CDSSGPGGDLMMKEQYF. The CDR3 DNA sequence: TGTGACAGCAGCGGCCCAGGGGGTGACCTTATGATGAAAGAGCAGTACTTC.

In the case of this clonotype: The junction differs from germline at one of its ends, possibly a read error. V is TRBV28 and J is TRBJ2-4, with a tentative D call TRBD2 (6 bases). CDR3 size: 14 residues. Per germline, CDR1 MDHEN and CDR2 SYDVKM. The CDR3 DNA reads as TGTTCCAGCAGTAAGGCGGGAACCAAAAACATTCAGTACTTC. Its translation: CSSSKAGTKNIQYF.

V is TRBV6-1 and J is TRBJ2-7; D gene uncertain. The length of the CDR3 is 17 residues. Germline CDR1 MNHNS, CDR2 SASEGT. V dropped 3 bases and J dropped 2 bases, with 20 bases sitting between them. The CDR3 sequence is CASSDALTGQTPYEQYF. CDR3 in DNA: TGTGCCAGCAGTGATGCGCTAACGGGCCAGACCCCCTACGAGCAGTACTTC.

As for this clonotype: A read error may produce the germline difference seen at one junction end. This chain uses TRBV11-3 with TRBJ2-5; 9 bases line up with TRBD2. Germline assignment: CDR1 SGHNT and CDR2 YENEEA. The CDR3 sequence is 14 residues long. The CDR3 region is CTSSPSGAGEAQYF. DNA of the CDR3: TGTACCAGCAGTCCTAGCGGGGCCGGGGAGGCCCAGTACTTC.

As for this clonotype: Its ends do not fully match the called genes, so a read error is possible. The chain joins TRBV20-1 to TRBJ2-5; D not certain. The length of the CDR3 is 14 residues. Germline CDR1 and CDR2: DFQATT and SNEGSKA (reference sequence). The CDR3 region has the DNA TGCGGTGCCACGCCTTGGACGCGGCAAGAGACCCAGTACTTC. Translation gives CGATPWTRQETQYF.

This clonotype has ten or more counts. CDR3: CASSSQGAFYEQYF. The CDR3 DNA follows: TGTGCCAGCAGCTCACAGGGGGCGTTTTACGAGCAGTACTTC. This rearrangement joins TRBV7-9 to TRBJ2-7; TRBD1 matches 9 bases. V gave up 4 bases and J gave up 4 bases; unmatched junction bases: 5. The CDR3 totals 14 residues. Germline values: CDR1 SEHNR, CDR2 FQNEAQ (reference sequence).